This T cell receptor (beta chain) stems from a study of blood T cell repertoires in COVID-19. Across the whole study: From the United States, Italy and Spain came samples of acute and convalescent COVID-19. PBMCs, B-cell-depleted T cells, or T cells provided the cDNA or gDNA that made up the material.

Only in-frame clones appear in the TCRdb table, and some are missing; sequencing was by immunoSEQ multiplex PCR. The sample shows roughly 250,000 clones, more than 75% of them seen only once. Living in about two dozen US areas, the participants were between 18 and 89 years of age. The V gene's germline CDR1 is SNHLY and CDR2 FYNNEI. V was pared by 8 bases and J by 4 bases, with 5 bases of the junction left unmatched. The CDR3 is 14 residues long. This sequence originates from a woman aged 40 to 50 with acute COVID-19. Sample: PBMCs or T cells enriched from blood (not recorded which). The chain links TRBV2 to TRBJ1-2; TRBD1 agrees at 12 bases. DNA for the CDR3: TGTGCCAGCGGGGGGACAGGGGGCCTCTATGGCTACACCTTC. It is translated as CASGGTGGLYGYTF.